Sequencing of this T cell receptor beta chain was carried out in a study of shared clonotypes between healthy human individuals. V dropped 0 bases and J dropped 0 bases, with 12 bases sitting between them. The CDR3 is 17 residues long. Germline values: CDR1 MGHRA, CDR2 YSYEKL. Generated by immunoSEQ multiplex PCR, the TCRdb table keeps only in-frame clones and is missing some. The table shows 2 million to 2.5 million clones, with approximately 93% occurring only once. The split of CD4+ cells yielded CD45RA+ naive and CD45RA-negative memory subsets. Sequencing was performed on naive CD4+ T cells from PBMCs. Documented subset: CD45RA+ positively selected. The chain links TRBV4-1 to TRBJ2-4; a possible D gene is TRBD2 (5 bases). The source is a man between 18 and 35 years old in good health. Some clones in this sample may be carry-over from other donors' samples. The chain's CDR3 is CASSQDRSGLAKNIQYF. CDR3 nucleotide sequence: TGCGCCAGCAGCCAAGATCGCAGCGGCCTAGCCAAAAACATTCAGTACTTC.